This TCR beta chain was recovered during a study of cytotoxic CD8 clonotypes in ibrutinib-treated CLL. This clone occurred once. Its target is unknown. Depth targeted 1 in 200,000 to 1 in 1 million T cells, averaging around 9.5x coverage per clonotype. Measured with immunoSEQ multiplex PCR; TCRdb has only the in-frame clones, and not every one. The sample yields tens of thousands of clones, roughly 76% seen once. Deletions cut 0 bases from V and 2 bases from J, with 10 bases between. Germline-derived CDR1 and CDR2 are ENHRY and SYGVKD. There are 15 residues in the CDR3. The study, taken as a whole, reports: Higher circulating CD8+ T-cell counts strongly accompanied higher baseline clonality, above age-matched healthy donors.

This clonotype originated in a human donor with chronic lymphocytic leukemia. The source material was PBMCs, sampled after 12 months of ibrutinib treatment. The chain links TRBV10-3 to TRBJ1-2, with a weak D call TRBD1 (5 bases). The CDR3 here is CAISESGNRNYGYTF. The CDR3 bases are TGTGCCATCAGTGAGTCGGGGAACAGGAACTATGGCTACACCTTC.